This T cell receptor (beta chain) came from a study of shared clonotypes between healthy human individuals. Study summary: The composition of the donors was two women and a few men aged 18 to 49. Study observations and caveats: The diversity represented, both genetic and in exposure history, was limited by few donors.

Data came from immunoSEQ multiplex PCR; TCRdb stores just in-frame clones and leaves some out. Among 2 million to 3 million clones, approximately 93% were seen once, and the ten largest hold roughly 0.36%. Healthy HIV-negative adults without recent acute infections or vaccinations served as donors. Points on this clone: Its matching antigen is unknown.

V lost 0 bases to trimming and J lost 6 bases, with 13 bases between them. Per germline, CDR1 SGDLS and CDR2 YYNGEE. The CDR3 totals 14 residues. This receptor was obtained from a young man in good health. Some clones in this sample may be carry-over from other donors' samples. The V and J genes are TRBV9 and TRBJ2-7, with D possibly matching TRBD2 (5 bases). The sequencing input was naive CD4+ T cells from PBMCs. Subset described: CD45RA+ positively selected. CDR3 nucleotides: TGTGCCAGCAGCGTAGAGCCGAGCGGTTCCGAGCAGTACTTC. This codes for CASSVEPSGSEQYF.